This T cell receptor beta chain was captured by sequencing in a study of Graves' ophthalmopathy and Graves' hyperthyroidism. As regards this clonotype: Its antigen is unknown.

General observations from the study: In predicting ophthalmopathy progression, the model reached roughly 69% sensitivity and approximately 72% specificity.

Amplified TCR beta CDR3 regions were obtained using RNA transcripts as template. HTBI-primed RT-PCR formed the first round, and a multiplex PCR formed the second. One entry per CDR3 protein results from TCRdb running MiXCR on the multiplex PCR reads. This sample yields fewer than 650,000 distinct CDR3 sequences, of which about 20% are seen a single time; approximately 7% belongs to the top ten. Germline V gene lookup returns CDR1 SQVTM and CDR2 ANQGSEA. Trimming took off 4 bases at V and 7 bases at J, with 17 bases between the two ends. This CDR3 is built from 13 residues. The chain joins TRBV29-1 to TRBJ2-7; D is perhaps TRBD1 (5 bases). Sequences were obtained from peripheral blood. The TCR originated in a young woman with stable Graves' hyperthyroidism. Some clones in this sample may be carry-over from other donors' samples. The CDR3 here is CSVGGRVLGEQYF. The CDR3 DNA follows: TGCAGCGTTGGTGGCAGGGTGCTCGGGGAGCAGTACTTC.